The 4 T cell receptor beta chains below were found in one sample sequenced in a study of cytomegalovirus exposure and HLA in healthy donors. Using immunoSEQ multiplex PCR, the repertoire was profiled, and TCRdb retains in-frame clones only, with some absent. The data contain tens of thousands of clones, roughly 95% of them singletons. Sequenced material: PBMCs. Receptors were obtained from a man between 18 and 29 years old in good health and CMV-seronegative.

The chain employs TRBV6-1 and TRBJ2-7, with a tentative D call TRBD1 (6 bases). Germline CDR1 is MNHNS and CDR2 is SASEGT. CDR3 size: 14 residues. Between the trimmed V and J ends, which lost 3 bases and 6 bases, there was a span of 15 bases. As DNA, the CDR3 is TGTGCCAGCAGTGATATGACTGACAGGTCCGAGCAGTACTTC. It specifies CASSDMTDRSEQYF.

The V call is TRBV6-6, the J call TRBJ1-2, with D perhaps TRBD1 (5 bases). Germline assignment: CDR1 MNHNY and CDR2 SVGAGI (reference sequence). The CDR3 length is 14 residues. Trimming took 6 bases from V and 6 from J, leaving 17 bases between them. The CDR3 sequence is CASRPRDNYDGYTF. CDR3 in DNA: TGTGCCAGCAGACCCAGGGATAACTATGATGGCTACACCTTC.

The V call is TRBV27, the J call TRBJ1-1; TRBD1 is a possible D gene (6 bases). CDR3 length equals 13 residues. Between the trimmed V and J ends, which lost 8 bases and 1 base, there was a span of 11 bases. CDR1 and CDR2 (germline): MNHEY, SMNVEV (reference sequence). The CDR3 sequence is CASGGTPNTEAFF. The CDR3 bases are TGTGCCAGCGGTGGGACACCGAACACTGAAGCTTTCTTT.

V is TRBV6-6 and J is TRBJ1-1; 8 nucleotides align to TRBD1. Germline CDR1 is MNHNY and CDR2 is SVGAGI (reference sequence). Germline trimming cut 6 bases from V and 3 bases from J; bases unmatched to any gene: 3. This CDR3 is 13 amino acids long. CDR3 sequence (DNA): TGTGCCAGCAGCCCACAGGGGGACACTGAAGCTTTCTTT. Protein: CASSPQGDTEAFF.